Below are 25 T cell receptor beta chains sequenced from a single sample in a study of cytomegalovirus exposure and HLA in healthy donors (dated by TCRdb to about 2017). The method behind the library was the immunoSEQ multiplex PCR assay. The clones in this table, taken by TCRdb from immuneACCESS, are in-frame only. Not every clone is retained; where verified, under half of the shortfall comes from an unresolved V gene, and the cause of the rest is unknown. The sample yields 100,000 to 150,000 clones; 85% to 90% were counted once. Approximately 3.3% of the sample is taken by the ten largest. Sequencing was carried out using PBMCs. The receptors were sampled from a man aged 25 to 45 in good health and CMV-seronegative.

This chain joins TRBV27 and TRBJ1-1, with 8 positions matching TRBD1. After removal of 5 bases from V and 4 bases from J, the junction contained 3 bases not matched to a gene. The CDR3 contains 13 residues. CDR1 and CDR2 from the germline V gene are MNHEY and SMNVEV (reference sequence). CDR3: CASSDRGSTEAFF. The CDR3 nucleotides are TGTGCCAGCAGTGACAGGGGTTCCACTGAAGCTTTCTTT.

This clone was detected once. The gene calls are TRBV5-1 and TRBJ1-3; D is ambiguous. Germline V gene sequence: CDR1 SGHRS, CDR2 YFSETQ. The V and J ends lost 0 bases and 0 bases respectively, with 4 bases between them. CDR3 size: 14 residues. This CDR3 is CASSLDSSGNTIYF. In nucleotides, the CDR3 is TGCGCCAGCAGCTTGGACAGCTCTGGAAACACCATATATTTT.

This chain links TRBV28 with TRBJ1-1, with D perhaps TRBD1 (6 bases). The ends were cut back, 4 bases at V and 7 bases at J, with 13 bases in the middle. The CDR3 loop spans 13 amino acids. CDR1 is MDHEN, CDR2 SYDVKM, per germline. In nucleotides, the CDR3 is TGTGCCAGCAGTTCCCGAGGGACACTTGAAGCTTTCTTT. Translated: CASSSRGTLEAFF. Combining the CDR3 with reference TRBV28 and TRBJ1-1 gives the whole variable domain DVKVTQSSRYLVKRTGEKVFLECVQDMDHENMFWYRQDPGLGLRLIYFSYDVKMKEKGDIPEGYSVSREKKERFSLILESASTNQTSMYLCASSSRGTLEAFFGQGTRLTVV.

Written as DNA, the CDR3 is TGTGCCAGCAGTCCCCCCGGTTCTAGCGGTTACAATGAGCAGTTCTTC. This translates into CASSPPGSSGYNEQFF. J is TRBJ2-1 and V is TRBV28, with 7 positions matching TRBD2. The germline V gene has CDR1 MDHEN and CDR2 SYDVKM. CDR3 length: 16 residues. The V and J ends lost 5 bases and 4 bases, in that order; junction bases with no gene match: 11.

The chain is built from TRBV7-6 and TRBJ2-1; TRBD2 agrees at 11 bases. With 1 base clipped from V and 8 bases from J, the junction kept 7 bases outside the gene matches. The V gene's germline CDR1 is SGHVS and CDR2 FNYEAQ. The CDR3 consists of 16 residues. As DNA, the CDR3 is TGTGCCAGCAGCTTAGGTCTAGCGGGGGGCTTCGATGAGCAGTTCTTC. It codes for CASSLGLAGGFDEQFF. The full variable domain, in which reference TRBV7-6 and TRBJ2-1 provide the parts outside the CDR3, is GAGVSQSPRYKVTKRGQDVALRCDPISGHVSLYWYRQALGQGPEFLTYFNYEAQQDKSGLPNDRFSAERPEGSISTLTIQRTEQRDSAMYRCASSLGLAGGFDEQFFGPGTRLTVL.

The CDR3 region is CASSLERLAGTDTQYF. The CDR3 bases are TGCGCCAGCAGCTTAGAGCGGCTAGCGGGCACAGATACGCAGTATTTT. This chain uses TRBV5-1 with TRBJ2-3; TRBD2 matches at 7 bases. Germline V gene lookup returns CDR1 SGHRS and CDR2 YFSETQ. CDR3 length: 16 amino acids. The V gene end was trimmed by 2 bases and the J gene end by 1 base; junction bases not matched to a gene: 7.

The gene calls are TRBV18 and TRBJ2-1, with TRBD2 matching 9 bases. Germline V lookup: CDR1 KGHSH, CDR2 LQKENI. Unmatched junction bases numbered 9, after V lost 2 bases and J lost 7 bases. The CDR3 spans 16 residues. CDR3 DNA sequence: TGTGCCAGCTCACCAGTGGATAGCGGGGGAGGAAATGAGCAGTTCTTC. Its protein is CASSPVDSGGGNEQFF.

The J gene is TRBJ2-5, the V gene TRBV6-6; 7 positions agree with TRBD2. Germline CDR1 is MNHNY and CDR2 is SVGAGI (reference sequence). The V segment lost 10 bases and the J segment 5 bases; nucleotides outside the gene matches: 13. The CDR3 is made up of 14 amino acids. The CDR3 region is CATRWGGAGETQYF. Written as DNA, the CDR3 is TGTGCCACACGCTGGGGGGGAGCGGGTGAGACCCAGTACTTC.

Comments on this clone: The junction departs from germline at one end; a sequencing error may be responsible. The rearrangement links TRBV2 to TRBJ2-7, with 10 bases fitting TRBD2. The CDR3 has 15 amino acids. Germline lookup yields CDR1 SNHLY and CDR2 FYNNEI. The DNA for the CDR3 is TGTGCCAGCTACAAAAGACCCCAAGGAGGGGCTAGCGGGAGCTTC. Its translation: CASYKRPQGGASGSF.

V is TRBV14 and J is TRBJ1-5; D may be TRBD1 (5 bases). Trimming removed 0 bases at V and 0 bases at J, with 18 bases between. Germline-derived CDR1 and CDR2 are SGHDN and FVKESK. The CDR3 runs 19 residues. The CDR3 DNA is TGTGCCAGCAGCCAAGATACCGGTAGGGGCGATGATAGCAATCAGCCCCAGCATTTT. It yields the protein CASSQDTGRGDDSNQPQHF.

The chain is built from TRBV7-8 and TRBJ2-7; D perhaps matches TRBD1 (5 bases). The germline CDR1 and CDR2 sequences are SGHVS and FQNEAQ. The V end was cut by 2 bases, the J end by 4 bases, with 9 bases between. The CDR3 contains 13 residues. The CDR3 is CASSLRGIYEQYF. Here the CDR3 DNA reads TGTGCCAGCAGCTTAAGGGGTATATACGAGCAGTACTTC.

The CDR3 DNA is TGCGCCAGCAGCCAAGGAGGCCAGTTCGAGCAGTACTTC. It encodes CASSQGGQFEQYF. The rearrangement joins TRBV4-1 to TRBJ2-7; D call uncertain. This CDR3 has 13 residues. CDR1 MGHRA and CDR2 YSYEKL come from the germline V gene. The V end was cut by 1 base, the J end by 6 bases, with 10 bases between.

This chain links TRBV6-4 with TRBJ1-6; D is uncertain. The V gene lost 6 bases and the J gene lost 9 bases, with 12 bases spanning the gap. This CDR3 is 13 amino acids long. Per germline, CDR1 MRHNA and CDR2 SNTAGT. The CDR3 spells CASSRLSGSPLHF. In nucleotides, the CDR3 is TGTGCCAGCAGCAGGCTGAGCGGTTCACCCCTCCACTTT.

The V and J genes are TRBV10-3 and TRBJ1-5; D call uncertain. The CDR3 is made up of 11 amino acids. CDR1 ENHRY and CDR2 SYGVKD come from the germline V gene. Between the trimmed V and J ends, which lost 8 bases and 4 bases, there was a span of 6 bases. CDR3 sequence: CAIGENQPQHF. CDR3 in DNA: TGTGCCATCGGGGAGAATCAGCCCCAGCATTTT.

J is TRBJ1-2 and V is TRBV15; a possible D gene is TRBD1 (6 bases). The germline V gene has CDR1 LNHNV and CDR2 YYDKDF (reference sequence). The CDR3 runs to 15 residues. The V end lost 5 bases, the J end lost 2 bases, and 15 bases lay between the germline ends. CDR3 residues: CATSQGSGGNYGYTF. DNA of the CDR3: TGTGCCACCAGCCAGGGGTCGGGGGGGAACTATGGCTACACCTTC.

The chain uses TRBV4-3 and TRBJ2-7; D is unresolved. Germline V gene sequence: CDR1 LGHNA, CDR2 YSLEER. Deletions cut 3 bases from V and 4 bases from J, with 10 bases between. The length of the CDR3 is 13 residues. The CDR3 reads CASSQNSGYEQYF. The CDR3 nucleotides are TGCGCCAGCAGCCAGAACTCAGGTTACGAGCAGTACTTC.

This clone has at least ten counts. The CDR3 protein is CASSPGSGAGEQYF. In nucleotides, the CDR3 is TGTGCCAGCAGCCCGGGTTCCGGGGCGGGGGAGCAGTACTTC. The chain combines TRBV7-9 with TRBJ2-7, with D perhaps matching TRBD2 (6 bases). Germline V gene data show CDR1 as SEHNR and CDR2 as FQNEAQ (reference sequence). The CDR3 consists of 14 residues. Trimming took 5 bases from V and 7 from J, leaving 18 bases between them.

The gene calls are TRBV2 and TRBJ2-1, with D tentatively TRBD2 (5 bases). The CDR3 runs to 17 residues. V lost 4 bases and J lost 3, with 19 bases in between. Germline V lookup: CDR1 SNHLY, CDR2 FYNNEI. In nucleotides, the CDR3 is TGTGCCAGCAGTGTTTCGAGAAGTCTGGGAGACTACAATGAGCAGTTCTTC. The encoded protein is CASSVSRSLGDYNEQFF. Filled out from reference TRBV2 and TRBJ2-1, the complete variable domain reads EPEVTQTPSHQVTQMGQEVILRCVPISNHLYFYWYRQILGQKVEFLVSFYNNEISEKSEIFDDQFSVERPDGSNFTLKIRSTKLEDSAMYFCASSVSRSLGDYNEQFFGPGTRLTVL.

V and J are TRBV11-2 and TRBJ2-1, with 9 bases matching TRBD1. Germline CDR1 is SGHAT and CDR2 is FQNNGV. With V trimmed by 5 bases and J by 10 bases, 21 bases remained unmatched. The CDR3 runs to 18 residues. In DNA, the CDR3 is TGTGCCAGCAGCCTCAGACTTAATCCGGGACAGGGTCCCGGGGAGCAGTTCTTC. This gives the protein CASSLRLNPGQGPGEQFF.

The chain joins TRBV5-4 to TRBJ1-6; possible D gene TRBD1, 5 bases. V lost 2 bases to trimming and J lost 15 bases, with 12 bases between them. The CDR3 is 12 residues long. Germline CDR1 and CDR2: SGHNT and YYREEE (reference sequence). The CDR3 region has the DNA TGTGCCAGCAGCTTAAACAGTCAGGGCCTCCACTTT. Residues: CASSLNSQGLHF.

The V and J genes are TRBV5-1 and TRBJ2-3; 11 nucleotides match TRBD2. The CDR3 contains 16 residues. CDR1 SGHRS and CDR2 YFSETQ come from the germline V gene. V was pared by 0 bases and J by 6 bases, with 6 bases of the junction left unmatched. CDR3 protein: CASSLVLAGGGDTQYF. Written as DNA, the CDR3 is TGCGCCAGCAGCTTGGTCCTAGCGGGGGGCGGGGATACGCAGTATTTT.

This clone was seen once. The V call is TRBV6-5, the J call TRBJ2-3; 12 bases are a match to TRBD2. CDR3 size: 16 residues. CDR1 MNHEY and CDR2 SVGAGI come from the germline V gene. V dropped 2 bases and J dropped 4; count of bases not matched to a gene: 4. CDR3 DNA sequence: TGTGCCAGCAGTTACATGCTAGCGGGGGGGCCAGATACGCAGTATTTT. Translation: CASSYMLAGGPDTQYF.

The chain combines TRBV4-3 with TRBJ2-7, with a possible D match to TRBD2 (5 bases). With 3 bases removed from V and 2 bases from J, the gap between germline ends came to 14 bases. CDR1 is LGHNA and CDR2 is YSLEER in the germline V gene. This CDR3 region has 15 residues. Here the CDR3 DNA reads TGCGCCAGCAGCCACGAGAGGACTGATCCCTACGAGCAGTACTTC. Protein product: CASSHERTDPYEQYF.

V usage is TRBV6-4 and J usage is TRBJ1-1; maybe TRBD1 (5 bases). The length of the CDR3 is 13 residues. Trimming took off 3 bases at V and 1 base at J, with 6 bases between the two ends. The germline CDR1 and CDR2 sequences are MRHNA and SNTAGT. The CDR3 sequence: CASSEQANTEAFF. In nucleotides, the CDR3 is TGTGCCAGCAGTGAACAGGCGAACACTGAAGCTTTCTTT.

The V call is TRBV18, the J call TRBJ1-4; D gene uncertain. The CDR3 has 14 residues. V was cut by 2 bases and J by 8 bases, with 12 bases left in between. Germline assignment: CDR1 KGHSH and CDR2 LQKENI. The CDR3 coding sequence is TGTGCCAGCTCACCATACGAGAGGGAAGAAAAACTGTTTTTT. Its protein is CASSPYEREEKLFF.